These 24 T cell receptor beta chains were sequenced from one sample in a study of cytomegalovirus exposure and HLA in healthy donors. Both 60 Vbeta primers and 13 Jbeta primers went into the PCR. Assay: immunoSEQ multiplex PCR; the TCRdb copy retains only in-frame clones and omits some. This table has tens of thousands of clones, about 80% appearing once. Sequenced sample: PBMCs. These receptor sequences come from a woman between 40 and 55 years old in good health and CMV-seronegative.

The gene calls are TRBV7-9 and TRBJ1-1; D is uncertain. This CDR3 region has 12 residues. The V end lost 2 bases, the J end lost 7 bases, and 8 bases lay between the germline ends. The V gene's germline CDR1 is SEHNR and CDR2 FQNEAQ (reference sequence). CDR3 protein: CASSLQGDEAFF. CDR3 bases: TGTGCCAGCAGCTTACAAGGAGATGAAGCTTTCTTT.

The CDR3 DNA reads as TGTGCCAGTAGTATCAGGGTGCGGAGTGAAAAACTGTTTTTT. Amino acids: CASSIRVRSEKLFF. The rearrangement uses TRBV19 and TRBJ1-4; perhaps TRBD1 as D (5 bases). The CDR3 has 14 residues. V shed 3 bases and J shed 7 bases, with 12 bases lying between them. Germline CDR1 reads LNHDA; CDR2 reads SQIVND (reference sequence).

V gene TRBV2 combines with J gene TRBJ1-2, with 11 bases lining up with TRBD1. With 6 bases clipped from V and 4 bases from J, the junction kept 7 bases outside the gene matches. Germline CDR1 is SNHLY and CDR2 is FYNNEI. The CDR3 contains 15 residues. CDR3 in DNA: TGTGCCAGCAGCCTAGGACAGGGGGCTGCCTATGGCTACACCTTC. Its translation is CASSLGQGAAYGYTF.

This chain links TRBV5-1 with TRBJ2-3; 10 nucleotides agree with TRBD2. Germline CDR1 SGHRS, CDR2 YFSETQ. The CDR3 totals 16 residues. The V gene end was trimmed by 4 bases and the J gene end by 2 bases; junction bases not matched to a gene: 7. The DNA for the CDR3 is TGCGCCAGCAGCCCTTGGACTAGCGGCCCCACAGATACGCAGTATTTT. Translation gives CASSPWTSGPTDTQYF.

The chain joins TRBV13 to TRBJ2-3; 11 bases align to TRBD2. The V gene end was trimmed by 2 bases and the J gene end by 1 base; junction bases not matched to a gene: 2. This CDR3 is 16 amino acids long. Germline CDR1 is PRHDT and CDR2 is FYEKMQ (reference sequence). The CDR3 reads CASSLLAGGRTDTQYF. CDR3 nucleotide sequence: TGTGCCAGCAGCTTACTAGCGGGAGGACGCACAGATACGCAGTATTTT.

The gene calls are TRBV2 and TRBJ2-3; 8 bases agree with TRBD2. V was clipped by 4 bases and J by 2 bases; unmatched bases: 2. Germline CDR1 reads SNHLY; CDR2 reads FYNNEI. The CDR3 spans 14 residues. This chain's CDR3 is CASSAGGPTDTQYF. The CDR3 DNA is TGTGCCAGCAGTGCGGGAGGGCCCACAGATACGCAGTATTTT.

This sequence joins TRBV2 and TRBJ2-7; 7 bases are a match to TRBD1. The J segment lost 4 bases and the V segment lost 0 bases, leaving 6 bases of the junction unmatched. Germline V lookup: CDR1 SNHLY, CDR2 FYNNEI. This CDR3 contains 15 residues. The DNA of the CDR3 is TGTGCCAGCAGTGAAGCTGGCAGGGGGATGTACGAGCAGTACTTC. Encoded protein: CASSEAGRGMYEQYF.

This clone was picked up a small number of times. The chain combines TRBV27 with TRBJ2-5, with TRBD1 matching 7 bases. J gave up 3 bases and V 4 bases, and 11 bases lay outside the gene matches. The germline gives CDR1 MNHEY, CDR2 SMNVEV (reference sequence). The CDR3 loop spans 16 amino acids. The CDR3 DNA reads as TGTGCCAGCAGTTCAAACGTACAGGGGTCGAAAGAGACCCAGTACTTC. Protein sequence: CASSSNVQGSKETQYF.

This clone was detected once. The J gene is TRBJ2-7, the V gene TRBV5-1; 9 positions agree with TRBD1. There are 14 residues in the CDR3. J was trimmed by 4 bases and V by 2 bases; bases with no gene match: 4. Germline V gene data show CDR1 as SGHRS and CDR2 as YFSETQ. CDR3 in amino acids: CASSFPGQGYEQYF. The DNA for the CDR3 is TGCGCCAGCAGCTTCCCGGGACAGGGTTACGAGCAGTACTTC. The full variable domain, in which reference TRBV5-1 and TRBJ2-7 provide the parts outside the CDR3, is KAGVTQTPRYLIKTRGQQVTLSCSPISGHRSVSWYQQTPGQGLQFLFEYFSETQRNKGNFPGRFSGRQFSNSRSEMNVSTLELGDSALYLCASSFPGQGYEQYFGPGTRLTVT.

This clone was picked up a small number of times. The same CDR3 can be traced to other DNA sequences in this sample. The V call is TRBV18, the J call TRBJ1-5, with 8 bases identical to TRBD1. This CDR3 contains 14 residues. Looked up from germline, CDR1 is KGHSH and CDR2 is LQKENI. J lost 4 bases, V lost 3 bases, and 2 bases had no gene match. DNA for the CDR3: TGTGCCAGCTCACCCGGGACAGGTAATCAGCCCCAGCATTTT. Translated, it gives CASSPGTGNQPQHF.

The genes are TRBV19 and TRBJ1-1, with unresolved D. Germline assignment: CDR1 LNHDA and CDR2 SQIVND (reference sequence). Trimming took off 3 bases at V and 8 bases at J, with 13 bases between the two ends. This CDR3 has 13 amino acids. DNA for the CDR3: TGTGCCAGTAGTATCCGACGACTCGGAGAAGCTTTCTTT. This codes for CASSIRRLGEAFF. Full variable domain (remainder filled in from reference TRBV19 and TRBJ1-1): DGGITQSPKYLFRKEGQNVTLSCEQNLNHDAMYWYRQDPGQGLRLIYYSQIVNDFQKGDIAEGYSVSREKKESFPLTVTSAQKNPTAFYLCASSIRRLGEAFFGQGTRLTVV.

The V and J genes are TRBV5-6 and TRBJ2-7; unclear D gene. CDR1 is SGHDT and CDR2 is YYEEEE in the germline V gene. This CDR3 comprises 13 residues. Trimming left V 1 base short and J 6 bases short, with 11 bases between. The CDR3: CASSLPRLGEQYF. The CDR3 DNA reads as TGTGCCAGCAGCTTGCCGAGACTCGGCGAGCAGTACTTC.

The count of this clone is one. The chain joins TRBV2 to TRBJ2-4; TRBD2 is a possible D gene (5 bases). This CDR3 spans 13 amino acids. Trimming left V 2 bases short and J 11 bases short, with 13 bases between. Per the germline V gene, CDR1 is SNHLY and CDR2 is FYNNEI. In DNA form, the CDR3 reads TGTGCCAGCAGTGAATTAGCGAGGCCGTTTCAGTACTTC. Its translation: CASSELARPFQYF.

The table lists this clone with a count of one. This chain links TRBV7-9 with TRBJ2-1; D ambiguous. Germline V CDR1 and CDR2: SEHNR, FQNEAQ (reference sequence). V lost 2 bases to trimming and J lost 0 bases, with 8 bases between them. This CDR3 has 15 amino acids. CDR3 protein: CASSLTRSSYNEQFF. As DNA, the CDR3 is TGTGCCAGCAGCTTAACCCGGAGCTCCTACAATGAGCAGTTCTTC. The full variable domain, in which reference TRBV7-9 and TRBJ2-1 provide the parts outside the CDR3, is DTGVSQNPRHKITKRGQNVTFRCDPISEHNRLYWYRQTLGQGPEFLTYFQNEAQLEKSRLLSDRFSAERPKGSFSTLEIQRTEQGDSAMYLCASSLTRSSYNEQFFGPGTRLTVL.

The chain is built from TRBV5-4 and TRBJ1-1; D remains ambiguous. Germline V CDR1 and CDR2: SGHNT, YYREEE (reference sequence). This CDR3 region has 13 residues. The germline V and J ends were trimmed by 5 bases and 0 bases, with 8 bases remaining between them. The chain's CDR3 is CASRDGVNTEAFF. Written as DNA, the CDR3 is TGTGCCAGCAGGGATGGAGTGAACACTGAAGCTTTCTTT.

V is TRBV10-3 and J is TRBJ1-1, with TRBD1 identical over 8 bases. Germline CDR1 reads ENHRY; CDR2 reads SYGVKD. There are 13 residues in the CDR3. After removal of 8 bases from V and 4 bases from J, the junction contained 6 bases not matched to a gene. The CDR3 nucleotides are TGTGCCATCCAGGAGGACAGGGCCACTGAAGCTTTCTTT. It yields the protein CAIQEDRATEAFF.

The chain carries TRBV7-2 and TRBJ1-1; TRBD1 matches 9 bases. Per the germline V gene, CDR1 is SGHTA and CDR2 is FQGNSA. V lost 0 bases and J lost 4; bases outside the gene matches: 6. This CDR3 is built from 16 residues. The CDR3 loop reads CASSLAGQGIGTEAFF. CDR3 coding DNA: TGTGCCAGCAGCTTAGCGGGACAGGGTATCGGCACTGAAGCTTTCTTT.

The chain is built from TRBV5-4 and TRBJ2-5; the D is unclear. The V and J ends lost 0 bases and 1 base respectively, with 10 bases between them. The CDR3 loop spans 15 amino acids. Germline CDR1 is SGHNT and CDR2 is YYREEE (reference sequence). The CDR3 spells CASSLAARVQETQYF. The CDR3 DNA sequence: TGTGCCAGCAGCTTGGCCGCAAGAGTCCAAGAGACCCAGTACTTC.

The chain joins TRBV11-2 to TRBJ1-1, with a weak D call TRBD1 (5 bases). Trimming left V 1 base short and J 3 bases short, with 9 bases between. CDR1 SGHAT and CDR2 FQNNGV come from the germline V gene. The CDR3 has 14 amino acids. The CDR3 DNA sequence: TGTGCCAGCAGCTTAGGGACAACCTACACTGAAGCTTTCTTT. Protein product: CASSLGTTYTEAFF.

The CDR3: CATSRDKDRGPIYGYTF. DNA of the CDR3: TGTGCCACCAGCAGAGATAAAGACAGGGGCCCCATCTATGGCTACACCTTC. This sequence joins TRBV15 and TRBJ1-2; 8 bases are a match to TRBD1. The CDR3 has 17 residues. V lost 0 bases, J lost 4 bases, and 10 bases stayed unmatched. CDR1 is LNHNV and CDR2 is YYDKDF in the germline V gene (reference sequence).

V and J are TRBV2 and TRBJ1-5; a possible D gene is TRBD1 (6 bases). Germline V gene lookup returns CDR1 SNHLY and CDR2 FYNNEI. The V and J ends lost 6 bases and 3 bases respectively, with 12 bases between them. CDR3 length: 14 residues. The CDR3 nucleotides read TGTGCCAGCAGGACAGGACCCCCCAATCAGCCCCAGCATTTT. This encodes CASRTGPPNQPQHF.

This chain uses TRBV15 with TRBJ1-3; D gene unclear. V was shortened by 1 base and J by 0 bases, with 7 bases between the two germline ends. Germline values: CDR1 LNHNV, CDR2 YYDKDF (reference sequence). The CDR3 covers 15 residues. The CDR3 sequence is CATSRVVGSGNTIYF. The CDR3 coding sequence is TGTGCCACCAGCAGAGTGGTCGGCTCTGGAAACACCATATATTTT.

V and J are TRBV18 and TRBJ2-2; D possibly corresponds to TRBD2 (5 bases). Germline CDR1 KGHSH, CDR2 LQKENI. V shed 3 bases and J shed 6 bases, with 14 bases lying between them. The length of the CDR3 is 15 residues. The CDR3 coding sequence is TGTGCCAGCTCACCGTTAGAAGAGGGCTCCGGGGAGCTGTTTTTT. Protein sequence: CASSPLEEGSGELFF.

The chain carries TRBV27 and TRBJ2-3; the match to TRBD1 covers 10 bases. The CDR3 is made up of 17 amino acids. Per germline, CDR1 MNHEY and CDR2 SMNVEV (reference sequence). Trimming removed 6 bases from V and 3 bases from J; junction bases left unmatched: 12. The CDR3 region has the DNA TGTGCCAGCAGCCCCGGGTTGCGGACAGGGGGAACAGATACGCAGTATTTT. The encoded protein is CASSPGLRTGGTDTQYF.